This TCR beta chain was profiled in a study of T cells after yellow fever vaccination. Study-wide results and limits: A small share of clonotypes appeared in both CD4 and CD8 compartments. Most primary-vaccination clones recurred post-booster (approximately 95% CD4, about 90% CD8).

TCRdb called the 5' RACE reads again in MiXCR, with one record for every CDR3 protein. The sample contains a few hundred thousand distinct CDR3 sequences, about 4% of which appear only once. The CDR3 is 13 amino acids. Deletions cut 4 bases from V and 1 base from J, with 4 bases between. CDR1 MRHNA and CDR2 SNTAGT come from the germline V gene. This clonotype has at least ten counts. The antigen remains undetermined. The rearrangement uses TRBV6-4 and TRBJ2-2, with D uncertain. The TCR comes from a man younger than 30 who received the YFV17D yellow fever vaccine. The sequencing used PBMCs, collected 5 days after the yellow fever booster vaccination. In DNA, the CDR3 is TGTGCCAGCAGTGGACAGAACACCGGGGAGCTGTTTTTT. Protein sequence: CASSGQNTGELFF.